These T cell receptor beta chains were read from a single sample in a study of cytomegalovirus exposure and HLA in healthy donors. Clones were read by immunoSEQ multiplex PCR, and TCRdb kept only the in-frame ones, dropping some. The sample records roughly 140,000 clones, more than 75% being singletons. Sequenced: PBMCs. The receptor source for this set is a woman aged 18-29 years in good health and CMV-seronegative. Each CDR3 is given with its conserved first and last residue. Each record gives: D gene, clone size, V gene, J gene, CDR3 DNA, CDR3 protein. The D gene is left open where the match is weak. The size of a clone is reported for some rows only, either as once, few or many, or as a class for expanded clones.

>NA|once|TRBV6-6|TRBJ1-2
TGTGCCTGCCAGAGGGCGGACTATGGCTACACCTTC
CACQRADYGYTF
>TRBD1|NA|TRBV25-1|TRBJ2-5
TGTGCCAGCAGCGCACGAACAGGGGCAGAGACCCAGTACTTC
CASSARTGAETQYF
>TRBD1|NA|TRBV2|TRBJ2-3
TGTGCCAGCAGTGAAGGGGAACAGGGGGAGTATTTT
CASSEGEQGEYF
>NA|NA|TRBV30|TRBJ2-7
TGTGCCTGGAAACACCTTTCCCCCCACGAGCAGTACTTC
CAWKHLSPHEQYF
>NA|NA|TRBV6-5|TRBJ1-2
TGTGCCAGCCGACAGGAGGACTATGGCTACACCTTC
CASRQEDYGYTF
>NA|NA|TRBV28|TRBJ1-2
TGTGCCAGCAACGTGTGGACAGATTTAAACTATGGCTACACCTTC
CASNVWTDLNYGYTF
>NA|NA|TRBV2|TRBJ1-1
TGTGCCAGCAGTGAACCCCGGGGGAACACTGAAGCTTTCTTT
CASSEPRGNTEAFF
>TRBD1|NA|TRBV5-4|TRBJ1-6
TGTGCCAGCAGCCTGCCGGGACAGGGCCGCCTCCACTTT
CASSLPGQGRLHF
>TRBD2|NA|TRBV19|TRBJ2-5
TGTGCCAGTAGGACGACTAGCTCAGCTGAGACCCAGTACTTC
CASRTTSSAETQYF
>NA|NA|TRBV4-3|TRBJ2-1
TGCGCCAGCAGCCAAGACCCAACTAGCTACAATGAGCAGTTCTTC
CASSQDPTSYNEQFF
>NA|NA|TRBV9|TRBJ2-7
TGTGCCAGCAGCGTAAACGCAGCGAGAACCTACGAGCAGTACTTC
CASSVNAARTYEQYF
>NA|NA|TRBV7-2|TRBJ2-2
TGTGCCAGCAGCCCGTTGGGCGGGACTTACACCGGGGAGCTGTTTTTT
CASSPLGGTYTGELFF
>NA|NA|TRBV11-2|TRBJ2-1
TGTGCCAGCAGTCCTGGGGGCGGGAGCATTTACAATGAGCAGTTCTTC
CASSPGGGSIYNEQFF
>NA|NA|TRBV5-4|TRBJ2-6
TGTGCCAGCAGTTCCTTCCCCACAGGGCCGGGGGCCAACGTCCTGACTTTC
CASSSFPTGPGANVLTF
>NA|once|TRBV2|TRBJ1-6
TGTGCCAGCATGGTAGACAGCATTAATTCACCCCTCCACTTT
CASMVDSINSPLHF
>TRBD1|NA|TRBV12-5|TRBJ1-3
TGTGCTAGTGGTTTGTTGGGACAGGGGCCGCTTACCACCGTCTCTGGAAACACCATATATTTT
CASGLLGQGPLTTVSGNTIYF
>TRBD2|NA|TRBV19|TRBJ2-1
TGTGCCAGCCGCGGGGGGCTGCTATACAATGAGCAGTTCTTC
CASRGGLLYNEQFF
>TRBD1|NA|TRBV7-9|TRBJ1-1
TGTGCCAGCAGCCCGGACAGGGGTGCCACTGAAGCTTTCTTT
CASSPDRGATEAFF
>TRBD2|NA|TRBV4-2|TRBJ2-3
TGTGCCAGCAGCCGCCTCACCGCCCCTAGCGGGGGGGCCGGGGATACGCAGTATTTT
CASSRLTAPSGGAGDTQYF
>NA|NA|TRBV7-3|TRBJ2-7
TGTGCCAGCAGCTTAGGAAGCGGGTACACGATCTTTTTC
CASSLGSGYTIFF
>TRBD2|NA|TRBV30|TRBJ2-7
TGTGCCTGGATGACTAGCGCTACCTACGAGCAGTACTTC
CAWMTSATYEQYF
>TRBD2|NA|TRBV7-9|TRBJ2-7
TGTGCCAGCAGCTCCCCGGTGCGTTCGACTAGCGGGAGCTACGAGCAGTACTTC
CASSSPVRSTSGSYEQYF
>TRBD1|NA|TRBV5-1|TRBJ2-1
TGCGCCAGCAGCTCTTCAGGACAGGGGGCCGGCGAGCAGTTCTTC
CASSSSGQGAGEQFF
>TRBD2|once|TRBV28|TRBJ2-1
TGTGCCAGCAGCCTGACGGGGGGAAATGAGCAGTTCTTC
CASSLTGGNEQFF
>NA|NA|TRBV29-1|TRBJ2-1
TGCAGTGCTGACTCCTTAGACTACAATGAGCAGTTCTTC
CSADSLDYNEQFF
>TRBD1|NA|TRBV2|TRBJ1-5
TGTGCCAGCAGCCTCCGGGACAGGTCAAATCAGCCCCAGCATTTT
CASSLRDRSNQPQHF
>NA|NA|TRBV5-1|TRBJ2-3
TGCGCCAGCAGCAGCCCGGAGGGCTATACGCAGTATTTT
CASSSPEGYTQYF
>TRBD2|NA|TRBV7-2|TRBJ2-5
TGTGCCAGCAACATAGCGGGAGTGCAAGAGACCCAGTACTTC
CASNIAGVQETQYF
>TRBD1|few|TRBV6-5|TRBJ2-7
TGTGCCAGCAGTGGGACAGGGGGCTACGAGCAGTACTTC
CASSGTGGYEQYF
>NA|NA|TRBV28|TRBJ2-1
TGTGCCAGCAGTAGTCCGTCAGGGAGGAATGAGCAGTTCTTC
CASSSPSGRNEQFF
>TRBD1|NA|TRBV5-1|TRBJ1-2
TGCGCCAGCAGCTTGGGGGACAGTTTTTTTTGGACCTTC
CASSLGDSFFWTF
>TRBD2|once|TRBV2|TRBJ2-2
TGTGCCAGCAGTGGAAGCGGGGCGGTAGGCGGGGAGCTGTTTTTT
CASSGSGAVGGELFF
>NA|NA|TRBV5-4|TRBJ2-3
TGTGCCAGCAGCTCGGTCGGAGGAGGGATAGATACGCAGTATTTT
CASSSVGGGIDTQYF
>TRBD2|NA|TRBV5-1|TRBJ2-5
TGCGCCAGCAGCTCCTTAGCGGGAGGGCCGGACCAAGAGACCCAGTACTTC
CASSSLAGGPDQETQYF
>TRBD2|NA|TRBV10-3|TRBJ2-2
TGTGCCATCAGTAAGGCTAGCGGGAACACCGGGGAGCTGTTTTTT
CAISKASGNTGELFF
>NA|NA|TRBV4-3|TRBJ1-2
TGCGCCAGCAGCCAAGATAGGGCAGGGGAAGACTATGGCTACACCTTC
CASSQDRAGEDYGYTF
>TRBD1|once|TRBV28|TRBJ2-1
TGTGCCAGCAGGGGACAGGGGGAAATGGAGCAGTTCTTC
CASRGQGEMEQFF
>TRBD1|NA|TRBV5-1|TRBJ2-2
TGCGCCAGCAGCTTGGTAATTCAGGGGGACACCGGGGAGCTGTTTTTT
CASSLVIQGDTGELFF
>TRBD1|NA|TRBV5-4|TRBJ2-1
TGTGCCAGCAGACGCACAGGGGGCGCCCTAGGAAATGAGCAGTTCTTC
CASRRTGGALGNEQFF
>TRBD1|NA|TRBV5-4|TRBJ2-1
TGTGCCAGCAGCCCGGGACAGGGGATTGAGCAGTTCTTC
CASSPGQGIEQFF
>TRBD2|once|TRBV30|TRBJ2-7
TGTGCCTGGATCGATGGGGACGCAAGACTTAGCGGGAGCTACGAGCAGTACTTC
CAWIDGDARLSGSYEQYF
>TRBD2|NA|TRBV28|TRBJ2-1
TGTGCCAGCAGTTTTGTAGGACTAGCGGGGTCCAATGAGCAGTTCTTC
CASSFVGLAGSNEQFF
>NA|few|TRBV9|TRBJ2-1
TGTGCCAGCAGCACCCGGTGGGGAGACAATGAGCAGTTCTTC
CASSTRWGDNEQFF
>NA|NA|TRBV29-1|TRBJ2-7
TGCAGCGTTGAACAGGGAGGCGAGCAGTACTTC
CSVEQGGEQYF
>TRBD2|NA|TRBV19|TRBJ2-5
TGTGCCAGTCGACTAGCGGGAGGTTTGGAGACCCAGTACTTC
CASRLAGGLETQYF
>NA|NA|TRBV5-8|TRBJ1-1
TGTGCCAGCAGCTTGCGTCAGGGCGACACTGAAGCTTTCTTT
CASSLRQGDTEAFF
>TRBD1|NA|TRBV5-1|TRBJ1-1
TGCGCCAGCAGCCAGGGACAGGGGGCGGGCGAAGCTTTCTTT
CASSQGQGAGEAFF
>NA|NA|TRBV15|TRBJ1-6
TGTGCCACCAGCAGAGAAGTAACGGGGGGCGATTCACCCCTCCACTTT
CATSREVTGGDSPLHF
>NA|NA|TRBV5-1|TRBJ2-1
TGCGCCAGCAGCGATCTAACAGGAGATGATGAGCAGTTCTTC
CASSDLTGDDEQFF
>NA|few|TRBV5-1|TRBJ1-1
TGCGCCAGCAGCGATAGTTTAACTCGAGCTGAAGCTTTCTTT
CASSDSLTRAEAFF
>TRBD1|NA|TRBV27|TRBJ1-5
TGTGCCAGCAGTGCCTCCCAGGGGGATAGCAATCAGCCCCAGCATTTT
CASSASQGDSNQPQHF
>NA|NA|TRBV27|TRBJ1-5
TGTGCCAGACGGACTTCGACCCAGCATTTT
CARRTSTQHF
>TRBD1|NA|TRBV2|TRBJ1-2
TGTGCCAGACCGGGACAGGGGAACTATGGCTACACCTTC
CARPGQGNYGYTF
>TRBD2|NA|TRBV7-6|TRBJ2-3
TGTGCCAGCAGCCCGACTAGCGGGAGTTCAGATACGCAGTATTTT
CASSPTSGSSDTQYF
>NA|NA|TRBV5-1|TRBJ2-2
TGCGCCAGCAGCTTGGATTCTTTTTCGGGGAACACCGGGGAGCTGTTTTTT
CASSLDSFSGNTGELFF